The T cell receptor beta chain under discussion was sequenced for a study of siplizumab effects on memory and regulatory T cells. Per the germline V gene, CDR1 is SGHNT and CDR2 is YYREEE (reference sequence). The length of the CDR3 is 16 residues. Deletions cut 1 base from V and 0 bases from J, with 11 bases between. Overall study findings and caveats: The mapping of alloreactive clones to unstimulated subsets covered only a minor fraction of them. Some alloreactive sequences were traceable to unstimulated CD4+ memory cells, and siplizumab significantly reduced them.

Repertoires were generated with immunoSEQ multiplex PCR, while TCRdb's copy carries only in-frame clones and drops some. Among under 95,000 clones listed, 85% to 95% were seen once. Concerning this clone itself: Its antigen remains unknown.

The V and J genes are TRBV5-4 and TRBJ1-5; D possibly corresponds to TRBD1 (5 bases). The sample consisted of non-Treg CD4+ T cells sorted from blood. The receptor was isolated from a human donor in good health. The CDR3 here is CASSLSGGSSNQPQHF. For the CDR3, the DNA is TGTGCCAGCAGCTTGTCGGGGGGATCTAGCAATCAGCCCCAGCATTTT. Full variable domain (missing parts from reference TRBV5-4 and TRBJ1-5): ETGVTQSPTHLIKTRGQQVTLRCSSQSGHNTVSWYQQALGQGPQFIFQYYREEENGRGNFPPRFSGLQFPNYSSELNVNALELDDSALYLCASSLSGGSSNQPQHFGDGTRLSIL.